This paragraph covers one T cell receptor beta chain sequence. Its antigen is unknown. The CDR3 length is 14 residues. Germline values: CDR1 SQVTM, CDR2 ANQGSEA. V trimming: 4 bases; J trimming: 2 bases; junction bases outside the gene matches: 4. This entry comes from a study of cytomegalovirus exposure and HLA in healthy donors. The study ran its PCR with 60 Vbeta and 13 Jbeta primers. Data came from immunoSEQ multiplex PCR; TCRdb stores just in-frame clones and leaves some out. The sample has tens of thousands of clones, over 70% seen once. General study findings and limits: Later analysis placed DRB1 highest and HLA-C lowest in TCR association rates, which differed by HLA locus. For most TCR sequences rarity was the rule, although some public TCRs occurred in many donors. Accurate predictions that matched the HLA-A and HLA-B alleles of most subjects were reportedly made from TCR beta sequences. Later analysis revealed greater clonal expansion in HLA-associated TCR beta chains than in equally common others.

The receptor comes from a woman aged 40 to 50 in good health and CMV-seronegative. The specimen sequenced was PBMCs. This sequence joins TRBV29-1 and TRBJ2-1; TRBD2 agrees at 8 bases. CDR3 residues: CSVGTSGAYNEQFF. In nucleotides, the CDR3 is TGCAGCGTTGGAACTAGCGGAGCCTACAATGAGCAGTTCTTC.